The 23 T cell receptor beta chains below come from one sample, sequenced in a study of blood T cells in healthy people across ages. Sample-barcoded 5' priming and a J-beta primer mix drove a second PCR of about 6 to 12 cycles. TCRdb called the 5' RACE reads again in MiXCR, with one record for every CDR3 protein. The table includes hundreds of thousands of distinct CDR3 sequences, 45% to 50% detected once. The sample consisted of blood. The receptors derive from a woman aged 55 to 70 in good health.

The sample holds a few counts of this clonotype. The chain uses TRBV7-2 and TRBJ2-1; 12 bases are a match to TRBD2. The length of the CDR3 is 17 residues. Germline V gives CDR1 SGHTA, CDR2 FQGNSA. The J segment lost 5 bases and the V segment lost 6 bases, leaving 11 bases of the junction unmatched. DNA for the CDR3: TGTGCCAGCAGTCCGACTAGCGGGAGAGGTAGGGACAATGAGCAGTTCTTC. It specifies CASSPTSGRGRDNEQFF.

This rearrangement joins TRBV20-1 to TRBJ2-3, with TRBD2 as a possible D gene (5 bases). This CDR3 has 15 residues. Germline V lookup: CDR1 DFQATT, CDR2 SNEGSKA (reference sequence). V was pared by 0 bases and J by 5 bases, with 15 bases between. CDR3 in DNA: TGCAGTGCTAGAGATCTCTACGGAGGAGAAGATACGCAGTATTTT. Its protein is CSARDLYGGEDTQYF.

The rearrangement uses TRBV20-1 and TRBJ1-2, with 8 bases lining up with TRBD1. The CDR3 covers 12 residues. The V gene's germline CDR1 is DFQATT and CDR2 SNEGSKA (reference sequence). J gave up 5 bases and V 6 bases, and 5 bases lay outside the gene matches. DNA for the CDR3: TGCAGTGCGGTACAGGGGGGTTATGGCTACACCTTC. Its protein product is CSAVQGGYGYTF.

Concerning this clonotype: At one end the junction does not follow the germline gene, possibly because of a read error. The genes are TRBV4-2 and TRBJ2-5; 7 bases are a match to TRBD1. The CDR3 totals 18 residues. CDR1 is LGHNA and CDR2 is YNFKEQ in the germline V gene. The CDR3 DNA is TGTGCCGGCAGCCAACCCTTAATGAGACAGGGCGAAGGGGAGACCCAGTACTTC. Translation: CAGSQPLMRQGEGETQYF.

The CDR3 DNA follows: TGCAGTGCCCTAACCTATAGCGGGGCCTCCTACGAGCAGTACTTC. It translates to CSALTYSGASYEQYF. The chain joins TRBV20-1 to TRBJ2-7; 8 bases map to TRBD2. The CDR3 spans 15 residues. V dropped 6 bases and J dropped 0; count of bases not matched to a gene: 10. Per germline, CDR1 DFQATT and CDR2 SNEGSKA (reference sequence).

This clonotype was picked up many times. The chain links TRBV28 to TRBJ2-1; D call uncertain. The J call may be in error: the DNA end matches TRBJ2-7 better. The CDR3 extends over 11 amino acids. Germline V gene data show CDR1 as MDHEN and CDR2 as SYDVKM. CDR3 nucleotides: TGTGCCTCGGGCTCCTACAATGAGCAGTACTTC. The encoded protein is CASGSYNEQYF.

This clonotype occurred a few times. The gene calls are TRBV7-3 and TRBJ1-1; tentative D call: TRBD1 (6 bases). Per germline, CDR1 SGHTA and CDR2 FQGTGA. The CDR3 loop spans 14 amino acids. Deletions cut 5 bases from V and 1 base from J, with 11 bases between. The CDR3 loop reads CASSQQGWNTEAFF. As DNA, the CDR3 is TGTGCCAGCAGCCAACAGGGCTGGAACACTGAAGCTTTCTTT.

The chain couples TRBV20-1 to TRBJ2-5; D may match TRBD1 or TRBD2 (7 bases each). The CDR3 spans 17 residues. Trimming took 1 base from V and 2 from J, leaving 20 bases between them. Germline loops: CDR1 DFQATT, CDR2 SNEGSKA (reference sequence). This CDR3 reads CSARGGGRQGGQETQYF. The CDR3 DNA sequence: TGCAGTGCTAGAGGGGGGGGGAGACAGGGAGGTCAAGAGACCCAGTACTTC.

The gene calls are TRBV7-3 and TRBJ2-7; 7 bases are a match to TRBD1. The CDR3 totals 16 residues. Germline-derived CDR1 and CDR2 are SGHTA and FQGTGA. V dropped 1 base and J dropped 3; count of bases not matched to a gene: 9. CDR3 DNA: TGTGCCAGCAGCTTAAGTCCCGACAGGGCCCTCTACGAGCAGTACTTC. It translates to CASSLSPDRALYEQYF.

V usage is TRBV7-2 and J usage is TRBJ2-7, with 8 bases aligning to TRBD1. V shed 5 bases, J shed 0 bases, and the junction held 3 bases outside the gene matches. Germline V gene lookup returns CDR1 SGHTA and CDR2 FQGNSA. This CDR3 is 14 amino acids long. CDR3: CASSRDRFSYEQYF. In DNA, the CDR3 is TGTGCCAGCAGCCGGGACAGGTTCTCCTACGAGCAGTACTTC.

The genes are TRBV7-9 and TRBJ2-1; a possible D gene is TRBD2 (6 bases). This CDR3 spans 13 amino acids. Germline assignment: CDR1 SEHNR and CDR2 FQNEAQ (reference sequence). Between the trimmed V and J ends, which lost 8 bases and 6 bases, there was a span of 14 bases. The CDR3: CASETRLGNEQFF. CDR3 nucleotide sequence: TGTGCCAGCGAGACTAGATTAGGCAATGAGCAGTTCTTC.

There are a few counts of this clonotype. The rearrangement links TRBV20-1 to TRBJ2-1; D gene unclear. The V and J ends lost 3 bases and 3 bases respectively, with 9 bases between them. Per the germline V gene, CDR1 is DFQATT and CDR2 is SNEGSKA (reference sequence). The CDR3 runs 13 residues. CDR3 bases: TGCAGTGCTAGTAGGTGGGACTACAATGAGCAGTTCTTC. Translated, it gives CSASRWDYNEQFF.

This clonotype was recorded once. The chain combines TRBV20-1 with TRBJ2-2, with D unclear. This CDR3 has 14 amino acids. In germline, CDR1 is DFQATT, CDR2 SNEGSKA (reference sequence). Trimming took off 4 bases at V and 1 base at J, with 10 bases between the two ends. The DNA for the CDR3 is TGCAGTGCTATAGGCGACATGAACACCGGGGAGCTGTTTTTT. Translating gives CSAIGDMNTGELFF.

This clonotype was detected once. The chain is built from TRBV4-1 and TRBJ2-7, with 9 bases aligning to TRBD2. This CDR3 comprises 18 residues. The V segment lost 0 bases and the J segment 3 bases; nucleotides outside the gene matches: 12. Germline V CDR1 and CDR2: MGHRA, YSYEKL. CDR3 coding DNA: TGCGCCAGCAGCCAAGAAGCCGCCGGGACTAGCTGGTTCTACGAGCAGTACTTC. Protein product: CASSQEAAGTSWFYEQYF.

The chain is built from TRBV4-2 and TRBJ1-2, with D possibly being TRBD1 (5 bases). The V end lost 3 bases, the J end lost 4 bases, and 15 bases lay between the germline ends. Germline V gene sequence: CDR1 LGHNA, CDR2 YNFKEQ. The CDR3 extends over 15 amino acids. The CDR3 DNA reads TGTGCCAGCAGCCATTACGACAGAATGTCCTATGGCTACACCTTC. Its translation: CASSHYDRMSYGYTF.

This clonotype turned up a few times. The genes are TRBV28 and TRBJ2-3; 7 bases align to TRBD1. J was trimmed by 2 bases and V by 6 bases; bases with no gene match: 11. Germline V gives CDR1 MDHEN, CDR2 SYDVKM. CDR3 length: 16 amino acids. CDR3 residues: CASSPGGTSYTDTQYF. The CDR3 DNA reads TGTGCCAGCAGCCCAGGGGGAACCTCATACACAGATACGCAGTATTTT.

The V gene is TRBV20-1, the J gene TRBJ1-1, with D tentatively TRBD1 (5 bases). The CDR3 is 14 amino acids. Germline CDR1 reads DFQATT; CDR2 reads SNEGSKA (reference sequence). V lost 3 bases to trimming and J lost 5 bases, with 16 bases between them. This CDR3 is CSASSSGGQTEAFF. CDR3 DNA sequence: TGCAGTGCTAGTTCTTCCGGGGGTCAGACTGAAGCTTTCTTT.

This chain connects TRBV20-1 to TRBJ1-2; the D is unclear. The V gene lost 5 bases and the J gene lost 3 bases, with 19 bases spanning the gap. The CDR3 has 15 amino acids. Germline V gene lookup returns CDR1 DFQATT and CDR2 SNEGSKA (reference sequence). The CDR3 here is CSAFEDPKKDYGYTF. CDR3 coding DNA: TGCAGTGCTTTTGAGGATCCGAAAAAGGACTATGGCTACACCTTC.

This clonotype was counted only a few times. This rearrangement joins TRBV20-1 to TRBJ2-7; 7 bases are shared with TRBD2. The CDR3 contains 14 residues. Unmatched junction bases numbered 9, after V lost 0 bases and J lost 7 bases. Germline CDR1 DFQATT, CDR2 SNEGSKA (reference sequence). The CDR3 DNA follows: TGCAGTGCTAGAGACCCTAGCGGACCCCTAGAGCAGTACTTC. Protein sequence: CSARDPSGPLEQYF.

Details on this clonotype: One end of the junction is discordant with germline, which a read error may explain. The V call is TRBV2, the J call TRBJ1-1; TRBD1 might be the D (5 bases). CDR1 and CDR2 (germline): SNHLY, FYNNEI. The CDR3 is made up of 11 amino acids. The CDR3, as DNA: TGTGTCAGCAGGGTGAACACTGAAGCTTTCTTT. Translating gives CVSRVNTEAFF.

The chain uses TRBV20-1 and TRBJ1-1; D is perhaps TRBD1 (6 bases). Germline values: CDR1 DFQATT, CDR2 SNEGSKA (reference sequence). V gave up 6 bases and J gave up 1 base, with 18 bases separating them. The CDR3 is 15 amino acids. The CDR3 region has the DNA TGCAGTGCGCGACGGGGGGGCAGAACGAACACTGAAGCTTTCTTT. It specifies CSARRGGRTNTEAFF.

The table lists this clonotype with many counts. The chain joins TRBV12-3 or TRBV12-4 to TRBJ2-7; 10 bases are shared with TRBD1. The V gene end was trimmed by 3 bases and the J gene end by 5 bases; junction bases not matched to a gene: 4. CDR3 length: 14 amino acids. The CDR3 here is CASSFWDRGHEQYF. DNA of the CDR3: TGTGCCAGCAGTTTTTGGGACAGGGGCCACGAGCAGTACTTC.

As to this clonotype: One junction end disagrees with the germline gene, perhaps due to a read error. The chain combines TRBV20-1 with TRBJ1-1; D is perhaps TRBD1 (5 bases). This CDR3 spans 15 amino acids. CDR1 DFQATT and CDR2 SNEGSKA come from the germline V gene (reference sequence). CDR3 nucleotide sequence: TGCAGTACTAGAGATCCCCAGGGAGTGAACACTGAAGCTTTCTTT. Protein product: CSTRDPQGVNTEAFF.